The TCR beta chain described here comes from a study of blood T cell repertoires in COVID-19. The wider study: Whether acute or convalescent, the COVID-19 samples came from the United States, Italy and Spain.

The germline V gene encodes CDR1 SGDLS and CDR2 YYNGEE. J lost 4 bases, V lost 0 bases, and 8 bases had no gene match. This CDR3 is built from 18 residues. Original methodology: The assay estimated nucleated cells by amplifying reference gene primers. Sequencing was performed with immunoSEQ multiplex PCR; in TCRdb, only in-frame clones are kept and a portion is missing. V and J calls and clone size are those listed in that table; D and trimming were worked out from the DNA. Of approximately 320,000 clones listed, about 88% are singletons. The V gene is TRBV9, the J gene TRBJ2-1; the match to TRBD2 covers 12 bases. The sequencing input was PBMCs or T cells enriched from blood (not recorded which). This clonotype was sampled from a man in his 60s who had recovered from COVID-19. CDR3 residues: CASSVGGTSGRRYNEQFF. The CDR3 DNA is TGTGCCAGCAGCGTAGGGGGGACTAGCGGGCGGAGATACAATGAGCAGTTCTTC.